This TCR beta chain was identified during a study of cytomegalovirus exposure and HLA in healthy donors. The overall study: The approximately 130 validation repertoires were reported in a later analysis to have been generated on the same platform as the approximately 700 first-cohort repertoires.

Study results and limitations: The TCR clusters that emerged in the first cohort tended, a later analysis found, to co-occur in the 110 or so validation repertoires.

An approximately 130-subject validation cohort, separate from the approximately 670-subject first cohort, supplied the donors. The CDR3 has 16 residues. V trimming: 3 bases; J trimming: 0 bases; junction bases outside the gene matches: 4. In germline, CDR1 is KGHSH, CDR2 LQKENI. Regarding this clone: Its antigen is still unknown.

TCRdb keeps only in-frame clones here, not all; method: immunoSEQ multiplex PCR. In the table there are some 140,000 clones, 86% of which are singletons. This chain uses TRBV18 with TRBJ1-5; TRBD1 matches at 8 bases. Sequenced input: PBMCs. The origin of this receptor is a man aged 18 to 30 in good health and CMV-seropositive. CDR3 in amino acids: CASSPGQANSNQPQHF. CDR3 DNA: TGTGCCAGCTCACCGGGACAGGCAAATAGCAATCAGCCCCAGCATTTT.